This T cell receptor beta chain was captured in a study of T cell responses to AZD1222 COVID-19 vaccine listed by TCRdb under 2021. Concerning the study at large: AZD1222 recipients whose second dose came at about 4 weeks and those whose second dose came at about 12 weeks were combined into one group, since spike-specific TCR depth and breadth did not differ between the two schedules. A total of about 240 trial participants underwent TCR sequencing, of whom some 210 received two doses of AZD1222 and some 26 received two doses of the MenACWY control vaccine. Enrollment into the trials was organized by age into subgroups of 18-55, 56-69 and 70-plus years, and those subgroups contained approximately 160, 26 and 62 TCR-sequenced participants, respectively. Study-wide conclusions, independent of this receptor: A significant rise in spike-specific TCR breadth and depth was observed after two AZD1222 doses relative to day 0 and relative to MenACWY recipients. Conclusions about previously exposed vaccinees are limited, since just five to seven AZD1222 recipients were seropositive for SARS-CoV-2 at baseline. Reportedly, almost half of the unique spike-specific TCRs recognized epitopes lying outside the regions that are mutated in the B.1.351 and B.1.1.7 variants. Participants were mostly white British and included more females than males, and it was suggested by the authors that clonal diversity may have been underestimated. In the small 56-69-year group, the increase in depth fell short of significance, most likely because of low power. Because no day 14 peak-response samples were available, repertoires were characterized only after the peak T cell response. The whole spike protein was spanned by vaccine-associated CD4 TCRs, and dominant responses were seen in regions 160-218 and 743-854.

About this clone: Its antigen specificity is not known. It has no much larger one-base neighbor in the sample; base qualities were not kept. Other DNA sequences of this sample code for an identical CDR3.

The CDR3 regions of human TCRbeta chains were analyzed by immunosequencing. The original methods were these. TCRs in the repertoires were compared against a reference library of SARS-CoV-2-specific TCRs that had been generated with the MIRA antigen-specificity platform. Breadth meant the fraction of unique TCRs that were SARS-CoV-2-associated, whereas depth meant the fraction of total T cells that were SARS-CoV-2-associated. Using the MIRA data, every spike-specific TCR was mapped to the spike region that the TCR reacted to and assigned to either a CD4 or a CD8 class. Log10-transformed breadth and depth values were compared by one-way ANOVA with Sidak's multiple comparisons tests. TCRdb holds this immuneACCESS table with in-frame rearrangements only. Some clones are missing; in checked studies, unresolved V genes explain under half, and the rest has no known cause. That table is the source of V, J and clone size, and D and trimming were worked out from the DNA. Here the sample has about 59,000 clones; 84% occur a single time. 15% to 20% of the sample is taken by the ten largest.

The time point label, read with the paper, signifies: baseline before first vaccination. Vaccinee samples were obtained from the UK trials COV001 and COV002, which included a single-blind randomized controlled phase 2/3 trial of AZD1222 (ChAdOx1 nCoV-19) in healthy adults. Trial participant PBMC samples were collected at day 0 and day 28 after the second dose for TCRbeta chain sequencing. V and J are truncated by 9 bases and 2 bases respectively, leaving an intervening sequence of 19 bases. From the cysteine through the phenylalanine, the CDR3 covers 15 amino acids. The DNA shown is the 45-base CDR3, in frame from base 1. Taken from the germline V gene, the CDR1 and CDR2 loops are MDHEN and SYDVKM.

This receptor was taken from an adult in good health. This chain is built from TRBV28 and TRBJ1-2; a weak D assignment points to TRBD1 (5 bases agree). The specimen was peripheral blood, collected on day 0 of AZD1222 vaccination. The nucleotide sequence reads as follows: TGTGCCAGTAGTACGGGCGGCGGGACCAACTATGGCTACACCTTC. This yields the protein CASSTGGGTNYGYTF.